Here is one T cell receptor beta chain with its context. The CDR3 is 15 amino acids. J was trimmed by 3 bases and V by 4 bases; bases with no gene match: 7. Germline values: CDR1 SGHKS, CDR2 YYEKEE (reference sequence). The data were taken from a study of blood T cell repertoires in COVID-19. Study-level information: The United States, Italy and Spain provided the acute and convalescent COVID-19 samples. PBMCs, B-cell-depleted T cells, or T cells provided the cDNA or gDNA that made up the material.

How the authors handled the data: Reference gene primer amplification gave estimated nucleated cell counts. TCRdb's copy holds only in-frame clones and misses some; the assay was immunoSEQ multiplex PCR. That table gives V, J and clone size, and the DNA gave D and trimming. The top ten hold 3.6% of the sample, which has 200,000 to 250,000 clones, roughly 84% seen once. The sequenced material came from peripheral blood. The genes are TRBV5-5 and TRBJ2-7, with TRBD2 identical over 10 bases. This sequence originates from an elderly woman with acute or convalescent COVID-19. The CDR3 spells CASSHFTSGDYEQYF. The CDR3 DNA follows: TGTGCCAGCAGCCATTTCACTAGCGGGGACTACGAGCAGTACTTC.